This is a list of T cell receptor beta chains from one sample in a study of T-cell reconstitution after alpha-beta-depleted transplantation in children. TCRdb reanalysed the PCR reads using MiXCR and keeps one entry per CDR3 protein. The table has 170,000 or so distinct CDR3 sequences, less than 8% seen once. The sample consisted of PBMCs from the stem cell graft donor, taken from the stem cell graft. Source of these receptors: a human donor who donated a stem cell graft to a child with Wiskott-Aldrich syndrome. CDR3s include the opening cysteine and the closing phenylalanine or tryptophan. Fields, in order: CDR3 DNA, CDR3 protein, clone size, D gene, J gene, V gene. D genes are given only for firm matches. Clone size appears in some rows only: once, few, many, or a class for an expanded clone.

DNA: TGCGCCAGCAGCCACCCGACAGGGCGTGGAAACACCATATATTTT; CDR3: CASSHPTGRGNTIYF; size: many; D: TRBD1; J: TRBJ1-3; V: TRBV4-1
DNA: TGCAGTGCTAGCCCGGACTATCGGATCGGGGAGCTGTTTTTT; CDR3: CSASPDYRIGELFF; size: many; D: -; J: TRBJ2-2; V: TRBV20-1
DNA: TGTGCCAGCAGTTCTTGGACTAGCGGGGGGACAGATACGCAGTATTTT; CDR3: CASSSWTSGGTDTQYF; size: many; D: TRBD2; J: TRBJ2-3; V: TRBV28
DNA: TGTGCCAGCAGTAGTAGCGGGGTAGGCACAGATACGCAGTATTTT; CDR3: CASSSSGVGTDTQYF; size: many; D: TRBD2; J: TRBJ2-3; V: TRBV7-6
DNA: TGCAGCGTTCGTCGGGGGGGGGACATTCAGTACTTC; CDR3: CSVRRGGDIQYF; size: -; D: TRBD2; J: TRBJ2-4; V: TRBV29-1
DNA: TGCGCCAGCAGCCCGCTGGGGGCGCAGGATGGCTACACCTTC; CDR3: CASSPLGAQDGYTF; size: -; D: -; J: TRBJ1-2; V: TRBV5-1
DNA: TGCAGTGCCCAGGGGGGTCTACTTTCGGAGACCCAGTACTTC; CDR3: CSAQGGLLSETQYF; size: many; D: -; J: TRBJ2-5; V: TRBV20-1
DNA: TGTGCCAGCAGCTTAGTTCCCCGCAGCTTGCCAGGGGATAGTCAAGATCCGCAGTATTTT; CDR3: CASSLVPRSLPGDSQDPQYF; size: few; D: -; J: TRBJ2-3; V: TRBV7-8
DNA: TGTGCCAGCAGGCGGACAGGCACAGATACGCAGTATTTT; CDR3: CASRRTGTDTQYF; size: many; D: -; J: TRBJ2-3; V: TRBV12-3/TRBV12-4
DNA: TGTGCCAGCAGCCCCGATGGGCGGGGGGGACTTAGCACAGATACGCAGTATTTT; CDR3: CASSPDGRGGLSTDTQYF; size: many; D: TRBD2; J: TRBJ2-3; V: TRBV12-3/TRBV12-4
DNA: TGCAGTGCTAGAGATCGGGATAGCGGGAGATTAACCGGGGAGCTGTTTTTT; CDR3: CSARDRDSGRLTGELFF; size: -; D: TRBD2; J: TRBJ2-2; V: TRBV20-1
DNA: TGTGCCACCAGTGATTTGCGGGACAGACGCGCCAATGAGCAGTTCTTC; CDR3: CATSDLRDRRANEQFF; size: many; D: TRBD1; J: TRBJ2-1; V: TRBV24-1
DNA: TGTGCCAGCAGTGAATATAAATCAGGGGCGGAGGGCGAGCAGTACTTC; CDR3: CASSEYKSGAEGEQYF; size: many; D: -; J: TRBJ2-7; V: TRBV25-1
DNA: TGTGCCAGCAGTCAACACCGAGTAGCAACTAATGAAAAACTGTTTTTT; CDR3: CASSQHRVATNEKLFF; size: many; D: -; J: TRBJ1-4; V: TRBV6-1
DNA: TGTGCCAGCAGCCCCCCGGGAGGGGGCAATGAGCAGTTCTTC; CDR3: CASSPPGGGNEQFF; size: many; D: TRBD2; J: TRBJ2-1; V: TRBV7-9
DNA: TGCGCCAGCAGCCAAGAGGGAAGGGCCCAAGAGACCCAGTACTTC; CDR3: CASSQEGRAQETQYF; size: many; D: -; J: TRBJ2-5; V: TRBV4-3
DNA: TGTGCCAGCAGTCCCGCCGCGAGGTCGGATACGCAGTATTTT; CDR3: CASSPAARSDTQYF; size: many; D: -; J: TRBJ2-3; V: TRBV12-3/TRBV12-4
DNA: TGTGCCAGCAGCTTAGCCGCTAGCGGGAGTCTGCGGGACATTCAGTACTTC; CDR3: CASSLAASGSLRDIQYF; size: -; D: TRBD2; J: TRBJ2-4; V: TRBV7-9
DNA: TGTGCCAGCAGTGAAGGCAGGTTGAACACTGAAGCTTTCTTT; CDR3: CASSEGRLNTEAFF; size: many; D: -; J: TRBJ1-1; V: TRBV25-1
DNA: TGCAGTGCTAGTCGCGAGGCAGGGGGTTTGTTGGATAGACAAGCTTTCTTT; CDR3: CSASREAGGLLDRQAFF; size: -; D: TRBD1; J: TRBJ1-1; V: TRBV20-1
DNA: TGTGCCAGCAGCCCCCGGACAGGGGTCACTGAAGCTTTCTTT; CDR3: CASSPRTGVTEAFF; size: few; D: TRBD1; J: TRBJ1-1; V: TRBV27
DNA: TGCAGCGTTGTATACGCCACAGATACGCAGTATTTT; CDR3: CSVVYATDTQYF; size: -; D: -; J: TRBJ2-3; V: TRBV29-1
DNA: TGCAGCGCCTTAGACACAGAAACTAATGAAAAACTGTTTTTT; CDR3: CSALDTETNEKLFF; size: many; D: -; J: TRBJ1-4; V: TRBV29-1
DNA: TGCGCCAGCAGCTTGACTGGGGGAGGAAACACCATATATTTT; CDR3: CASSLTGGGNTIYF; size: -; D: -; J: TRBJ1-3; V: TRBV5-1
DNA: TGCAGTGCTAGGGTAGGACTAGCGTTCGAGCAGTACTTC; CDR3: CSARVGLAFEQYF; size: few; D: TRBD2; J: TRBJ2-7; V: TRBV20-1
DNA: TGTGCCAGCACCCTGGGTAGCTACGAGCAGTACTTC; CDR3: CASTLGSYEQYF; size: many; D: -; J: TRBJ2-7; V: TRBV12-3/TRBV12-4
DNA: TGTGCCAGCAGTTACTCTAAGGGCGAGCAGTACTTC; CDR3: CASSYSKGEQYF; size: many; D: -; J: TRBJ2-7; V: TRBV6-5
DNA: TGTGCCAGCACCCCGAGCTCCTACAATGAGCAGTTCTTC; CDR3: CASTPSSYNEQFF; size: many; D: -; J: TRBJ2-1; V: TRBV7-9
DNA: TGTGCCAGCAGTTTAGCGAAAAGCTCCTACGAGCAGTACTTC; CDR3: CASSLAKSSYEQYF; size: many; D: -; J: TRBJ2-7; V: TRBV12-3/TRBV12-4
DNA: TGTGCCATCAGTGATGGGGGACTAGGGATCTACGAGCAGTACTTC; CDR3: CAISDGGLGIYEQYF; size: many; D: TRBD2; J: TRBJ2-7; V: TRBV10-3
DNA: TGCGCCAGCAGAGTGGGCGGTAGCGGGATTCGGTACGAGCAGTACTTC; CDR3: CASRVGGSGIRYEQYF; size: many; D: TRBD2; J: TRBJ2-7; V: TRBV5-1
DNA: TGCAGTGCTAGTCGGTCGGTTGAGGGCTACACCTTC; CDR3: CSASRSVEGYTF; size: -; D: -; J: TRBJ1-2; V: TRBV20-1
DNA: TGCAGTGCTGGGGACTTGGGCGCCAGCTCCTATAATTCACCCCTCCACTTT; CDR3: CSAGDLGASSYNSPLHF; size: many; D: -; J: TRBJ1-6; V: TRBV20-1
DNA: TGTGCCAGCAGAGCCGACGGAACCTACGAGCAGTACTTC; CDR3: CASRADGTYEQYF; size: -; D: -; J: TRBJ2-7; V: TRBV7-9
DNA: TGCAGTGTAGGCAGGGAAAACTATGGCTACACCTTC; CDR3: CSVGRENYGYTF; size: -; D: -; J: TRBJ1-2; V: TRBV20-1
DNA: TGTGCCAGCAGTCCCTCTTGGGGGGGAACGAACACTGAAGCTTTCTTT; CDR3: CASSPSWGGTNTEAFF; size: many; D: -; J: TRBJ1-1; V: TRBV12-3/TRBV12-4
DNA: TGTGCCAGCAGCCCCCACGGACGGACGTTCGGGAATGAGCAGTTCTTC; CDR3: CASSPHGRTFGNEQFF; size: many; D: -; J: TRBJ2-1; V: TRBV6-5
DNA: TGCGCCAGCAGCGTCGGGCAGCACAACACCGGGGAGCTGTTTTTT; CDR3: CASSVGQHNTGELFF; size: many; D: -; J: TRBJ2-2; V: TRBV4-1
DNA: TGCAGCGTTGAAACCACGGACAGGGATATTGGAGCTTTCTTT; CDR3: CSVETTDRDIGAFF; size: many; D: TRBD1; J: TRBJ1-1; V: TRBV29-1
DNA: TGTGCCAGCAGCCAACGGGCGGCGGGGCTACGTAACAATGAGCAGTTCTTC; CDR3: CASSQRAAGLRNNEQFF; size: many; D: -; J: TRBJ2-1; V: TRBV4-2
DNA: TGTGCCAGCAGCTACGGGACGACGTCCTACGAGCAGTACTTC; CDR3: CASSYGTTSYEQYF; size: few; D: -; J: TRBJ2-7; V: TRBV5-5
DNA: TGCAGTGCTAAAGACAGGTTGGAGACCCAGTACTTC; CDR3: CSAKDRLETQYF; size: few; D: -; J: TRBJ2-5; V: TRBV20-1
DNA: TGTGCCAGCAGCCAAGATTTGGGTCCCCAAGAGACCCAGTACTTC; CDR3: CASSQDLGPQETQYF; size: few; D: -; J: TRBJ2-5; V: TRBV3-1
DNA: TGTGCCAGCAGCTTCTCAGGGGGCCCTTTCTATGGCTACACCTTC; CDR3: CASSFSGGPFYGYTF; size: few; D: TRBD1; J: TRBJ1-2; V: TRBV3-1
DNA: TGTGCCAGCGGATGGGCTAGCGGCACAGATACGCAGTATTTT; CDR3: CASGWASGTDTQYF; size: many; D: -; J: TRBJ2-3; V: TRBV2
DNA: TGTGCCAGTAGTATTGGGAGCCAACAAGTAGAGACCCAGTACTTC; CDR3: CASSIGSQQVETQYF; size: few; D: -; J: TRBJ2-5; V: TRBV19
DNA: TGTGCCAGCAGCGCCCAACAAGGGACTGAAGCTTTCTTT; CDR3: CASSAQQGTEAFF; size: -; D: -; J: TRBJ1-1; V: TRBV7-2
DNA: TGTGCCAGCGTAAACAGGGGTTACGGCTACACCTTC; CDR3: CASVNRGYGYTF; size: many; D: TRBD1; J: TRBJ1-2; V: TRBV2
DNA: TGTGCCAGCAGTGGGACAGGGGGCCCTAATGAAAAACTGTTTTTT; CDR3: CASSGTGGPNEKLFF; size: many; D: TRBD1; J: TRBJ1-4; V: TRBV6-1
DNA: TGTGCCAGCAGCTCGACGGGACACTCCTACGAGCAGTACTTC; CDR3: CASSSTGHSYEQYF; size: many; D: -; J: TRBJ2-7; V: TRBV7-8
DNA: TGTGCCAGCAGTTTAAGTGGGTCGTGGTCCGGGGAGCTGTTTTTT; CDR3: CASSLSGSWSGELFF; size: many; D: -; J: TRBJ2-2; V: TRBV12-3/TRBV12-4
DNA: TGTGCCAGCAGTTACTCGCAAGACAACTATGGCTACACCTTC; CDR3: CASSYSQDNYGYTF; size: many; D: -; J: TRBJ1-2; V: TRBV6-6
DNA: TGTGCCAGCAACAAATCCCCGGGCACAACCTACGAGCAGTACTTC; CDR3: CASNKSPGTTYEQYF; size: many; D: -; J: TRBJ2-7; V: TRBV7-2
DNA: TGTGCCAGCAGTTACACCGGGACACCTAAAGAGACCCAGTACTTC; CDR3: CASSYTGTPKETQYF; size: many; D: -; J: TRBJ2-5; V: TRBV6-5
DNA: TGCAGCGTTGAAGGGACAGGGGGCGCTTCCCCCTACGAGCAGTACTTC; CDR3: CSVEGTGGASPYEQYF; size: many; D: TRBD1; J: TRBJ2-7; V: TRBV29-1
DNA: TGTGCCAGCAGCTTAGTAGTAGGCGGGAGCTCAGATACGCAGTATTTT; CDR3: CASSLVVGGSSDTQYF; size: many; D: TRBD2; J: TRBJ2-3; V: TRBV7-9
DNA: TGTGCCTGGAGTGATGAGGTCTACAATGAGCAGTTCTTC; CDR3: CAWSDEVYNEQFF; size: -; D: -; J: TRBJ2-1; V: TRBV30
DNA: TGCGCCTCCTCCCCCAGGACTAGCGGCCACAATGAGCAGTTCTTC; CDR3: CASSPRTSGHNEQFF; size: many; D: TRBD2; J: TRBJ2-1; V: TRBV5-1